This T cell receptor (beta chain) was recorded in a study of lymphopenia after photon versus proton radiotherapy. Whole-study findings and limits: Authors raise, but do not show, better survival with proton therapy. In patients who died, overall survival fell as post-nadir TCR diversity dropped more. Post-nadir diversity loss with photons came from oligoclonal expansion, particularly CD8+ Temra cells. Photon-treated patients lost naive T cells and TCR diversity; proton-treated stayed stable.

Regarding this clone: Its antigen is still unknown.

Sequencing used immunoSEQ multiplex PCR; TCRdb keeps in-frame clones, though not all of them. The sample includes 20,000 to 25,000 clones, roughly 84% seen only once; the top ten take about a quarter. The CDR3 totals 14 residues. Looked up from germline, CDR1 is MNHEY and CDR2 is SVGAGI. Between the trimmed V and J ends, which lost 2 bases and 2 bases, there was a span of 10 bases. Sequencing used peripheral blood, obtained from a patient treated with photon-based radiotherapy. The V and J genes are TRBV6-5 and TRBJ2-7, with a tentative D call TRBD1 (6 bases). This clonotype was obtained from a man aged 40-49 years with gastric cancer. The CDR3 DNA follows: TGTGCCAGCAGTTACGATGACAGGACCTACGAGCAGTACTTC. As protein: CASSYDDRTYEQYF.